This T cell receptor (beta chain) was identified in a study of shared clonotypes between healthy human individuals. Germline CDR1 SQVTM, CDR2 ANQGSEA. V was clipped by 7 bases and J by 0 bases, with 24 bases between them. The CDR3 is 17 residues long. The protocol was immunoSEQ multiplex PCR, while the TCRdb copy is restricted to in-frame clones and leaves out a portion. The sample holds 2 million to 2.5 million clones; 85% to 95% are singletons and the top ten take 0.3% to 0.4%. As to this clone: The antigen remains unidentified.

The study, taken as a whole, reports: Clonotypes that were shared across four donors made up around 5% of naive CD4 clonotypes.

Sequencing was done on a sample of naive CD4+ T cells from PBMCs. Subset defined: CD45RA+ positively selected. The rearrangement uses TRBV29-1 and TRBJ1-1, with D possibly matching TRBD1 (5 bases). This sequence was found in a man aged 18 to 35 in good health. Some clones in this sample may be carry-over from other donors' samples. This CDR3 reads CSAYRWGFSGLNTEAFF. The DNA for the CDR3 is TGCAGCGCCTACCGATGGGGGTTCTCCGGCCTGAACACTGAAGCTTTCTTT.